A single sample gave rise to the 23 T cell receptor beta chains below, sequenced in a study of T cell responses to AZD1222 COVID-19 vaccine. Using immunoSEQ multiplex PCR, the repertoire was profiled, and TCRdb retains in-frame clones only, with some absent. The sample has about 140,000 clones, about 94% seen once; the top ten hold about 4%. Here the sequenced sample was peripheral blood, taken 28 days after the second AZD1222 dose. Receptors originate from an adult who received the AZD1222 COVID-19 vaccine.

The chain combines TRBV13 with TRBJ1-6; 7 bases line up with TRBD1. V shed 0 bases, J shed 9 bases, and the junction held 2 bases outside the gene matches. The germline V gene has CDR1 PRHDT and CDR2 FYEKMQ (reference sequence). This CDR3 is 14 amino acids long. CDR3 coding DNA: TGTGCCAGCAGCTTAGGCAGGGGGGGTTCACCCCTCCACTTT. Amino acid sequence: CASSLGRGGSPLHF.

The V call is TRBV6-5, the J call TRBJ2-7; D may correspond to TRBD1 or TRBD2 (6 bases each). The ends were cut back, 7 bases at V and 2 bases at J, with 18 bases in the middle. Germline V lookup: CDR1 MNHEY, CDR2 SVGAGI. The CDR3 runs to 15 residues. In DNA, the CDR3 is TGTGCCAGCACTCCTAGGGGGGTAGGCACCTACGAGCAGTACTTC. Amino acid sequence: CASTPRGVGTYEQYF.

This clone appeared a few times. This sequence joins TRBV11-2 and TRBJ1-1; perhaps TRBD1 as D (5 bases). Germline V CDR1 and CDR2: SGHAT, FQNNGV. V was shortened by 8 bases and J by 0 bases, with 19 bases between the two germline ends. The CDR3 has 16 amino acids. CDR3 loop: CASRQLGATMNTEAFF. DNA of the CDR3: TGTGCCAGCCGCCAGTTAGGGGCAACCATGAACACTGAAGCTTTCTTT.

V and J are TRBV5-4 and TRBJ2-3; 7 positions match TRBD1. Germline CDR1 is SGHNT and CDR2 is YYREEE (reference sequence). Trimming cost V 2 bases and J 1 base; bases outside gene matches: 1. This CDR3 contains 14 residues. CDR3 in DNA: TGTGCCAGCAGCTTCGGGACAGGCACAGATACGCAGTATTTT. Translation gives CASSFGTGTDTQYF. Full variable domain (rest looked up from reference TRBV5-4 and TRBJ2-3): ETGVTQSPTHLIKTRGQQVTLRCSSQSGHNTVSWYQQALGQGPQFIFQYYREEENGRGNFPPRFSGLQFPNYSSELNVNALELDDSALYLCASSFGTGTDTQYFGPGTRLTVL.

V and J are TRBV28 and TRBJ1-4; D may be TRBD1 (5 bases). The CDR3 runs 15 residues. Trimming stripped 3 bases from V and 10 bases from J, with 18 bases between. The germline gives CDR1 MDHEN, CDR2 SYDVKM. The CDR3 protein is CASSFTGLASTKLFF. The CDR3 nucleotides read TGTGCCAGCAGTTTCACGGGACTTGCCTCTACAAAACTGTTTTTT.

This clone has a single count. The chain joins TRBV7-3 to TRBJ2-6, with TRBD1 matching over 7 bases. Trimming at V came to 5 bases and at J to 2 bases, leaving 6 bases not matched to a gene. CDR3 length: 16 residues. Germline V gene sequence: CDR1 SGHTA, CDR2 FQGTGA. The CDR3 DNA is TGTGCCAGCAGCCTTTCAGGGGGAACTGGGGCCAACGTCCTGACTTTC. Amino acids: CASSLSGGTGANVLTF.

The chain recombines TRBV7-9 with TRBJ2-1, with 11 nucleotides matching TRBD2. The CDR3 runs 16 residues. The germline gives CDR1 SEHNR, CDR2 FQNEAQ (reference sequence). The V segment lost 5 bases and the J segment 6 bases; nucleotides outside the gene matches: 9. The CDR3 here is CASSLQLAGALNEQFF. DNA of the CDR3: TGTGCCAGCAGCCTACAACTAGCGGGAGCCCTCAATGAGCAGTTCTTC.

The rearrangement joins TRBV5-1 to TRBJ2-1; D is undetermined. The CDR3 length is 16 residues. V lost 0 bases to trimming and J lost 0 bases, with 10 bases between them. CDR1 is SGHRS, CDR2 YFSETQ, per germline. The CDR3 sequence: CASSLVAGSSYNEQFF. CDR3 nucleotides: TGCGCCAGCAGCTTGGTAGCAGGATCCTCCTACAATGAGCAGTTCTTC.

The rearrangement links TRBV19 to TRBJ2-1; D is undetermined. V was shortened by 2 bases and J by 0 bases, with 5 bases between the two germline ends. CDR1 is LNHDA, CDR2 SQIVND, per germline (reference sequence). The CDR3 runs to 14 residues. The CDR3 DNA reads TGTGCCAGTAGTATAACGGGCTCCTACAATGAGCAGTTCTTC. Its protein is CASSITGSYNEQFF.

This clone was observed once. V and J are TRBV29-1 and TRBJ1-2; 7 nucleotides match TRBD1. Germline trimming cut 4 bases from V and 2 bases from J; bases unmatched to any gene: 7. There are 14 residues in the CDR3. Germline CDR1 SQVTM, CDR2 ANQGSEA. This chain's CDR3 is CSVVTGTANYGYTF. DNA of the CDR3: TGCAGCGTTGTTACCGGGACAGCAAACTATGGCTACACCTTC.

The gene calls are TRBV7-3 and TRBJ2-1; 9 bases fit TRBD1. The CDR3 covers 15 residues. Germline V gives CDR1 SGHTA, CDR2 FQGTGA. Trimming cost V 2 bases and J 5 bases; bases outside gene matches: 4. The CDR3 loop is CASSLDRGFHNEQFF. As DNA, the CDR3 is TGTGCCAGCAGCTTAGACAGGGGGTTCCACAATGAGCAGTTCTTC.

J is TRBJ1-1 and V is TRBV27; TRBD1 is a possible D gene (6 bases). Germline V gene lookup returns CDR1 MNHEY and CDR2 SMNVEV (reference sequence). CDR3 size: 15 residues. Trimming took 3 bases from V and 0 from J, leaving 11 bases between them. Written as DNA, the CDR3 is TGTGCCAGCAGTTTCTACAGGGAGCTGAACACTGAAGCTTTCTTT. This codes for CASSFYRELNTEAFF.

The chain uses TRBV12-3 or TRBV12-4 and TRBJ1-2; D not resolved. The CDR3 covers 13 residues. V was pared by 5 bases and J by 4 bases, with 11 bases between. The CDR3 sequence is CASSTTDLYGYTF. In DNA, the CDR3 is TGTGCCAGCAGTACGACCGATCTCTATGGCTACACCTTC.

The chain employs TRBV7-9 and TRBJ2-1; TRBD1 aligns across 7 bases. In germline, CDR1 is SEHNR, CDR2 FQNEAQ (reference sequence). CDR3 size: 21 residues. The trim removed 5 bases at V and 0 bases at J, leaving 22 bases unmatched. CDR3 protein: CASSTLDREDGPKSSYNEQFF. In nucleotides, the CDR3 is TGTGCCAGCAGCACCCTCGACAGGGAAGACGGCCCCAAATCCTCCTACAATGAGCAGTTCTTC. Full variable domain (remainder filled in from reference TRBV7-9 and TRBJ2-1): DTGVSQNPRHKITKRGQNVTFRCDPISEHNRLYWYRQTLGQGPEFLTYFQNEAQLEKSRLLSDRFSAERPKGSFSTLEIQRTEQGDSAMYLCASSTLDREDGPKSSYNEQFFGPGTRLTVL.

This chain connects TRBV7-3 to TRBJ2-1; 7 positions match TRBD1. The CDR3 totals 16 residues. Germline V gives CDR1 SGHTA, CDR2 FQGTGA. With 4 bases clipped from V and 7 bases from J, the junction kept 13 bases outside the gene matches. DNA of the CDR3: TGTGCCAGCAGCTCGATGTCGACAGGGAGCTCGAATGAGCAGTTCTTC. Encoded protein: CASSSMSTGSSNEQFF.

The chain uses TRBV4-1 and TRBJ2-7; a possible D gene is TRBD1 (5 bases). V dropped 3 bases and J dropped 1 base, with 10 bases sitting between them. This CDR3 is built from 14 residues. The germline CDR1 and CDR2 sequences are MGHRA and YSYEKL. The DNA for the CDR3 is TGCGCCAGCAGCCACGACAGCCAATCCTACGAGCAGTACTTC. It codes for CASSHDSQSYEQYF.

The rearrangement links TRBV9 to TRBJ2-5, with TRBD2 matching 15 bases. The germline V gene has CDR1 SGDLS and CDR2 YYNGEE. The length of the CDR3 is 17 residues. The trim removed 4 bases at V and 4 bases at J, leaving 8 bases unmatched. In nucleotides, the CDR3 is TGTGCCAGCAGCAACGGGACTAGCGGGGGGCGGGGAGAGACCCAGTACTTC. This gives the protein CASSNGTSGGRGETQYF.

V and J are TRBV19 and TRBJ2-3; D not certain. This CDR3 region has 15 residues. The germline V gene encodes CDR1 LNHDA and CDR2 SQIVND (reference sequence). V was trimmed by 3 bases and J by 2 bases, leaving 12 bases between them. Here the CDR3 reads CASSMLGQATDTQYF. For the CDR3, the DNA is TGTGCCAGTAGTATGTTAGGGCAAGCCACAGATACGCAGTATTTT.

The V gene is TRBV7-8, the J gene TRBJ1-5; perhaps TRBD1 as D (6 bases). CDR1 is SGHVS, CDR2 FQNEAQ, per germline. The CDR3 sequence is 16 residues long. V lost 5 bases and J lost 0, with 14 bases in between. The CDR3 protein is CASSRGGQLSNQPQHF. The CDR3 nucleotides are TGTGCCAGCAGCCGAGGCGGACAGCTTAGCAATCAGCCCCAGCATTTT.

This chain joins TRBV5-6 and TRBJ2-1; 7 positions agree with TRBD2. Germline lookup yields CDR1 SGHDT and CDR2 YYEEEE. Germline trimming cut 3 bases from V and 6 bases from J; bases unmatched to any gene: 12. This CDR3 is built from 16 residues. CDR3 coding DNA: TGTGCCAGCAGCTCCGTAGCTAGCGGAGGACGCAATGAGCAGTTCTTC. This codes for CASSSVASGGRNEQFF.

This chain uses TRBV6-2 or TRBV6-3 with TRBJ2-6; D gene uncertain. V was pared by 0 bases and J by 3 bases, with 15 bases between. The CDR3 spans 18 residues. Germline values: CDR1 MNHEY, CDR2 SVGEGT. The CDR3 DNA is TGTGCCAGCAGTTACTCGAGAGGAGAGCACAATGGGGCCAACGTCCTGACTTTC. Encoded protein: CASSYSRGEHNGANVLTF.

This rearrangement joins TRBV6-5 to TRBJ2-1; 7 nucleotides match TRBD1. Germline CDR1 MNHEY, CDR2 SVGAGI. The V gene end was trimmed by 3 bases and the J gene end by 8 bases; junction bases not matched to a gene: 4. This CDR3 is 13 amino acids long. CDR3 nucleotide sequence: TGTGCCAGCAGTTATGGGACAGTCGATGAGCAGTTCTTC. This translates into CASSYGTVDEQFF.

This clone turned up a few times. The gene calls are TRBV5-4 and TRBJ2-2; D is unclear. CDR3 size: 15 residues. V was cut by 0 bases and J by 1 base, with 7 bases left in between. From germline, CDR1 is SGHNT and CDR2 YYREEE (reference sequence). In DNA, the CDR3 is TGTGCCAGCAGCTTGGGACCTTTGAACACCGGGGAGCTGTTTTTT. This codes for CASSLGPLNTGELFF.